This note documents a single TCR beta chain sequence. The germline V gene has CDR1 LGHNA and CDR2 YSLEER. CDR3 size: 14 residues. V lost 1 base, J lost 12 bases, and 18 bases lay in between. These data originate in a study of blood T cell repertoires in COVID-19. Original handling: It was from reference gene primer amplification that nucleated cell counts were estimated. The data were produced by immunoSEQ multiplex PCR, yet TCRdb's version contains in-frame clones alone and is incomplete. Clone size and the V and J calls come from that table; the DNA yielded D and trimming. The sample has more than 150,000 clones; 90% are singletons.

This chain joins TRBV4-3 and TRBJ1-1; no firm D call. This clonotype was sampled from a man aged 50 or older with acute or convalescent COVID-19. Source material: peripheral blood. This chain's CDR3 is CASSQGPGTYTTFF. The CDR3 region has the DNA TGCGCCAGCAGCCAAGGTCCGGGTACTTACACAACTTTCTTT.